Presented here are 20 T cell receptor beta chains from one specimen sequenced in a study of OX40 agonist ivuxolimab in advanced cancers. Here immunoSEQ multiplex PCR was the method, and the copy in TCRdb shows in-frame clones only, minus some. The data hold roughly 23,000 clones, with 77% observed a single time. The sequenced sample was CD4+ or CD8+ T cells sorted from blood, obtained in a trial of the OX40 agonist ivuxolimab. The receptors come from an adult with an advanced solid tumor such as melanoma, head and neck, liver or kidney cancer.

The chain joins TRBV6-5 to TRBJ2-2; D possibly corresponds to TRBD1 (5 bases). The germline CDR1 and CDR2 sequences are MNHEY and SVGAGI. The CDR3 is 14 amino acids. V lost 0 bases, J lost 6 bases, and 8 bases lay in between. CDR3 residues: CASSYSQGPGELFF. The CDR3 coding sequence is TGTGCCAGCAGTTACTCGCAGGGCCCCGGGGAGCTGTTTTTT.

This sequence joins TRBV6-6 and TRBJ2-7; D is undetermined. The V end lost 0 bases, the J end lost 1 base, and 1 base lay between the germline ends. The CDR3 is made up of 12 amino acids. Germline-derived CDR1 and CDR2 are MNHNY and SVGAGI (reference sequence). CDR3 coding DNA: TGTGCCAGCAGTTACTCTTCCTACGAGCAGTACTTC. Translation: CASSYSSYEQYF.

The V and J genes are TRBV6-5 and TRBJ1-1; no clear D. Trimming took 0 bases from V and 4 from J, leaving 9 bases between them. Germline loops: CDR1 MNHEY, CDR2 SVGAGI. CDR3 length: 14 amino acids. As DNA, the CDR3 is TGTGCCAGCAGTTACTCGAACCTGGGCACTGAAGCTTTCTTT. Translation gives CASSYSNLGTEAFF.

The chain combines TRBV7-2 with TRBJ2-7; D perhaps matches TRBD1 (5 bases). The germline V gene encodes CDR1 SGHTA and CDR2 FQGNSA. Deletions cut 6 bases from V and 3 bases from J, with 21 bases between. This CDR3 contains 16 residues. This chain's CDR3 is CASRFTVGRADYEQYF. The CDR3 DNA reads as TGTGCCAGCAGATTCACGGTCGGCAGGGCAGACTACGAGCAGTACTTC.

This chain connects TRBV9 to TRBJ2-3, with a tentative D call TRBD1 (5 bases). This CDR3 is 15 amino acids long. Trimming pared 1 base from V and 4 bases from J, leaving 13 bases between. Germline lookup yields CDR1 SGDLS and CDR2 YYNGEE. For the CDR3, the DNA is TGTGCCAGCAGCGTAAGGGGAAGTGGTGCAGATACGCAGTATTTT. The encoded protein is CASSVRGSGADTQYF.

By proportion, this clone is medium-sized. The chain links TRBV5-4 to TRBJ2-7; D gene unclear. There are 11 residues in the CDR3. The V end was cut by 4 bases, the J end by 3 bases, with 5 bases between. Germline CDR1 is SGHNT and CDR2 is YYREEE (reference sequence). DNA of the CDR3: TGTGCCAGCAGCAGTAACTACGAGCAGTACTTC. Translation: CASSSNYEQYF.

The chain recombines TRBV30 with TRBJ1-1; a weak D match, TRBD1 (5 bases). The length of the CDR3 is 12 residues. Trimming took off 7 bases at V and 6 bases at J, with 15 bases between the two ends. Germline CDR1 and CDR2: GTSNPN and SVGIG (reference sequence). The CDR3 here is CAYSFQGPEAFF. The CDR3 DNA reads TGTGCCTACTCATTCCAGGGACCTGAAGCTTTCTTT. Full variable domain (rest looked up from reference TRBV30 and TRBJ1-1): SQTIHQWPATLVQPVGSPLSLECTVEGTSNPNLYWYRQAAGRGLQLLFYSVGIGQISSEVPQNLSASRPQDRQFILSSKKLLLSDSGFYLCAYSFQGPEAFFGQGTRLTVV.

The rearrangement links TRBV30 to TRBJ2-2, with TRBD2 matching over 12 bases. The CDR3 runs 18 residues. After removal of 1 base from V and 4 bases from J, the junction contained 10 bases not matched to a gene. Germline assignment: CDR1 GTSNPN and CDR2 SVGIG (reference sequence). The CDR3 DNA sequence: TGTGCCTGGAGTGAAACTAGCGGGGGGCCCCCGGGCACCGGGGAGCTGTTTTTT. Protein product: CAWSETSGGPPGTGELFF.

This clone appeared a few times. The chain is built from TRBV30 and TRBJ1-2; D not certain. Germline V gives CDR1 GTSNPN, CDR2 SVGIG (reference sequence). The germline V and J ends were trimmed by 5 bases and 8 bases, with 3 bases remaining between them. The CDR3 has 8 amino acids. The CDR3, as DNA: TGTGCCTGGGACGGCTACACCTTC. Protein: CAWDGYTF. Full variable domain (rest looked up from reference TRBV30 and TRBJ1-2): SQTIHQWPATLVQPVGSPLSLECTVEGTSNPNLYWYRQAAGRGLQLLFYSVGIGQISSEVPQNLSASRPQDRQFILSSKKLLLSDSGFYLCAWDGYTFGSGTRLTVV.

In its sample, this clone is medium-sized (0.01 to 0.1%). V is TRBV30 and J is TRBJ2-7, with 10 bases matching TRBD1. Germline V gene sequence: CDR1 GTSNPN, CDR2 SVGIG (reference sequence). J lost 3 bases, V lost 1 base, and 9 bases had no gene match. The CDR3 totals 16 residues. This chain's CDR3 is CAWSGGTGAPYYEQYF. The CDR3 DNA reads TGTGCCTGGAGTGGGGGGACAGGGGCCCCATACTACGAGCAGTACTTC.

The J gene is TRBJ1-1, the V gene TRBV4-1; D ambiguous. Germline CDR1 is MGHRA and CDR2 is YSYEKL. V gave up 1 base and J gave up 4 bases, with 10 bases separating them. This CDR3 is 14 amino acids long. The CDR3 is CASSQAGRVTEAFF. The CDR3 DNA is TGCGCCAGCAGCCAAGCCGGACGGGTCACTGAAGCTTTCTTT.

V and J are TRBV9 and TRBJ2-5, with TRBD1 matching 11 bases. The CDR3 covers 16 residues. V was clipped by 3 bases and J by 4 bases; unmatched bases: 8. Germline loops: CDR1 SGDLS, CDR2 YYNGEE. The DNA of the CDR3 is TGTGCCAGCAGCGGGACAGGGGGCGGGGATGTAGAGACCCAGTACTTC. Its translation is CASSGTGGGDVETQYF.

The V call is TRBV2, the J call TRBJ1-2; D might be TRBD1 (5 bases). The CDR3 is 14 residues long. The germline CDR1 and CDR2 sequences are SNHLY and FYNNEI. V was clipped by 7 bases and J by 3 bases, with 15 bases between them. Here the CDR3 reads CASTDGGVYYGYTF. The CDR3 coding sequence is TGTGCCAGCACCGACGGGGGGGTGTACTATGGCTACACCTTC.

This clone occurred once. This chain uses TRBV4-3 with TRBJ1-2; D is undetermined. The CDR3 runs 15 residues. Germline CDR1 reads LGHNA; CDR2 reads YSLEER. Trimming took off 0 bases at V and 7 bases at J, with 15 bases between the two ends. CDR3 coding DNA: TGCGCCAGCAGCCAAGACTTTCAGGACCCGGCTGGCTACACCTTC. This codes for CASSQDFQDPAGYTF.

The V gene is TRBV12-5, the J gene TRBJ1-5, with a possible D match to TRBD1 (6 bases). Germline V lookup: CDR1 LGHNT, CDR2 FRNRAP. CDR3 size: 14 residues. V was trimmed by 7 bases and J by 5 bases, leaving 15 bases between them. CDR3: CASVLGHRDQPQHF. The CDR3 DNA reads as TGTGCTAGTGTCTTGGGACATCGGGATCAGCCCCAGCATTTT.

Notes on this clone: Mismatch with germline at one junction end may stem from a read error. The CDR3 loop reads CAWSVLGVGENF. The CDR3 DNA sequence: TGTGCCTGGAGTGTACTGGGGGTGGGGGAGAACTTC. The J gene is TRBJ2-7, the V gene TRBV30; either TRBD1 or TRBD2 may fit D (5 bases each). The germline V gene encodes CDR1 GTSNPN and CDR2 SVGIG (reference sequence). This CDR3 region has 12 residues.

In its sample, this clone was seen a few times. The DNA of the CDR3 is TGTGCCAGCAGTGATCCCACGGAGAATGAAAAACTGTTTTTT. This codes for CASSDPTENEKLFF. The chain combines TRBV2 with TRBJ1-4; D remains ambiguous. Germline V gene lookup returns CDR1 SNHLY and CDR2 FYNNEI. This CDR3 region has 14 residues. The V end lost 3 bases, the J end lost 5 bases, and 10 bases lay between the germline ends.

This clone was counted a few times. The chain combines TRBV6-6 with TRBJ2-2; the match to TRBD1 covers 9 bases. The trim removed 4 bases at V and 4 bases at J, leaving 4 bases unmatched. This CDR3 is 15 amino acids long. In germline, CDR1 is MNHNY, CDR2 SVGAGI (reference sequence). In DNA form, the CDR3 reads TGTGCCAGCAGTTTGCGACAGGGGGGCACCGGGGAGCTGTTTTTT. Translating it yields CASSLRQGGTGELFF.

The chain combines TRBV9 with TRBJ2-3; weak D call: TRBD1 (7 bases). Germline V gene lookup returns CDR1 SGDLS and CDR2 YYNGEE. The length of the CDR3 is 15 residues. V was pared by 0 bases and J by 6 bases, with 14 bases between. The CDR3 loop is CASSVGQGEADTQYF. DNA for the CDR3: TGTGCCAGCAGCGTAGGGCAGGGGGAGGCGGATACGCAGTATTTT.

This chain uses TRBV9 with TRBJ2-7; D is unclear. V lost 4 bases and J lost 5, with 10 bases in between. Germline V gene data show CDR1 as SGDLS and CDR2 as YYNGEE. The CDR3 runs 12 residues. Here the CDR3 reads CASSPNQNEQYF. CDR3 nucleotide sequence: TGTGCCAGCAGCCCCAATCAAAACGAGCAGTACTTC.